One and the same sample provided the 20 T cell receptor beta chains below, sequenced in a study of Graves' ophthalmopathy and Graves' hyperthyroidism. Amplification of the TCR beta CDR3 regions used RNA transcripts (as template). The first-round RT-PCR employed HTBI primers together with the Qiagen OneStep RT-PCR kit. A multiplex PCR was then performed as the second round. From the multiplex PCR reads, TCRdb called clonotypes with MiXCR, one entry per CDR3 protein. Of over a million distinct CDR3 sequences listed, about two fifths are singletons. Input material: peripheral blood or thyroid tissue (not recorded which). The receptors derive from an adult man with Graves' hyperthyroidism.

CDR3 DNA: TGTGCCAGTAGTATCGGACGGGGGGCGCGTTTGGAGACCCAGTACTTC. Protein product: CASSIGRGARLETQYF. V and J are TRBV19 and TRBJ2-5, with a weak D call TRBD2 (7 bases). V was clipped by 3 bases and J by 5 bases, with 19 bases between them. Germline values: CDR1 LNHDA, CDR2 SQIVND (reference sequence). The CDR3 has 16 amino acids.

This clonotype was found many times. The CDR3 coding sequence is TGTGCCAGCAGCTACCCCAGGGCTCTTTACACTGAAGCTTTCTTT. Translated: CASSYPRALYTEAFF. This chain joins TRBV7-9 and TRBJ1-1; a weak D match, TRBD1 (5 bases). With 4 bases removed from V and 3 bases from J, the gap between germline ends came to 15 bases. Germline CDR1 SEHNR, CDR2 FQNEAQ (reference sequence). There are 15 residues in the CDR3.

The chain is built from TRBV6-6 and TRBJ2-7; no reliable D call. Germline CDR1 is MNHNY and CDR2 is SVGAGI (reference sequence). V lost 0 bases and J lost 6, with 15 bases in between. CDR3 size: 15 residues. CDR3 region: CASSYSVRFLGEQYF. The CDR3, as DNA: TGTGCCAGCAGTTACTCAGTCCGGTTCTTAGGCGAGCAGTACTTC.

This clonotype was counted ten times or more. This sequence joins TRBV20-1 and TRBJ1-6, with D possibly TRBD1 on 6 matching bases. Trimming took off 4 bases at V and 5 bases at J, with 12 bases between the two ends. This CDR3 contains 14 residues. CDR1 DFQATT and CDR2 SNEGSKA come from the germline V gene (reference sequence). The CDR3 spells CSAKGGSNNSPLHF. DNA of the CDR3: TGCAGTGCTAAGGGGGGGTCCAATAATTCACCCCTCCACTTT.

This clonotype was recorded a few times. V gene TRBV6-5 combines with J gene TRBJ2-7, with D possibly TRBD1 on 5 matching bases. Trimming stripped 5 bases from V and 5 bases from J, with 19 bases between. Per germline, CDR1 MNHEY and CDR2 SVGAGI. This CDR3 spans 15 amino acids. In DNA, the CDR3 is TGTGCCAGCAGTACCGCCGGGCAGGGATTGAACGAGCAGTACTTC. Its translation: CASSTAGQGLNEQYF.

This clonotype occurred many times. The chain has TRBV7-9 and TRBJ1-2; D is ambiguous. The V and J ends lost 7 bases and 6 bases respectively, with 21 bases between them. CDR3 length equals 15 residues. Germline V gene sequence: CDR1 SEHNR, CDR2 FQNEAQ (reference sequence). CDR3 DNA: TGTGCCAGCACCACCACCAGGCTGGGAGTAGATGGCTACACCTTC. It is translated as CASTTTRLGVDGYTF.

This clonotype came up a few times. This chain joins TRBV7-2 and TRBJ2-3; D is possibly TRBD1 (6 bases). The CDR3 is 15 residues long. The germline V gene has CDR1 SGHTA and CDR2 FQGNSA. V was shortened by 5 bases and J by 3 bases, with 15 bases between the two germline ends. The chain's CDR3 is CASSQEQGPTDTQYF. The DNA of the CDR3 is TGTGCCAGCAGCCAAGAACAGGGCCCAACAGATACGCAGTATTTT.

The V and J genes are TRBV9 and TRBJ1-1, with TRBD1 as a possible D gene (6 bases). V was shortened by 0 bases and J by 7 bases, with 13 bases between the two germline ends. Germline V CDR1 and CDR2: SGDLS, YYNGEE. The CDR3 loop spans 14 amino acids. The CDR3 coding sequence is TGTGCCAGCAGCGTAGGAGACAGGCGCGTTGAAGCTTTCTTT. Its protein product is CASSVGDRRVEAFF.

This clonotype was seen many times. The chain is built from TRBV7-9 and TRBJ2-7; 7 bases agree with TRBD2. Looked up from germline, CDR1 is SEHNR and CDR2 is FQNEAQ (reference sequence). The CDR3 is 13 amino acids. The J segment lost 3 bases and the V segment lost 5 bases, leaving 4 bases of the junction unmatched. In DNA form, the CDR3 reads TGTGCCAGCAGCCCCCGGGGGGACTACGAGCAGTACTTC. It specifies CASSPRGDYEQYF.

The genes are TRBV9 and TRBJ1-3; D uncertain. The CDR3 runs 14 residues. Trimming shortened V by 3 bases and J by 0 bases, and 7 bases separated the two germline ends. Germline values: CDR1 SGDLS, CDR2 YYNGEE. The CDR3 nucleotides read TGTGCCAGCAGCGGGCTGTACTCTGGAAACACCATATATTTT. This gives the protein CASSGLYSGNTIYF.

This clonotype was seen a few times. The chain has TRBV5-8 and TRBJ2-5; D not certain. The CDR3 runs to 14 residues. Germline V gene data show CDR1 as SGHTS and CDR2 as YDEGEE. Trimming removed 3 bases at V and 3 bases at J, with 12 bases between. The CDR3 DNA sequence: TGTGCCAGCAGCTCCCCGTTAAATGAAGAGACCCAGTACTTC. It is translated as CASSSPLNEETQYF.

About this clonotype itself: At one boundary the junction diverges from the germline segment, which might be a read error. This chain uses TRBV9 with TRBJ1-5; D might be TRBD1 (5 bases). The CDR3 covers 16 residues. CDR1 is SGDLS, CDR2 YYNGEE, per germline. In DNA form, the CDR3 reads TGCGCCAGCAGCCCAGAACCTTCCCCAGGGAATCAGCCCCAGCATTTT. Translated, it gives CASSPEPSPGNQPQHF.

CDR3 nucleotides: TGTGCCAGCAGCTTAAGTAGGGCAGATACGCAGTATTTT. Protein: CASSLSRADTQYF. V usage is TRBV7-2 and J usage is TRBJ2-3; D is unclear. The V end was cut by 2 bases, the J end by 4 bases, with 7 bases between. The CDR3 length is 13 residues. Germline values: CDR1 SGHTA, CDR2 FQGNSA.

For this clonotype: One junction end does not reproduce the germline sequence, and a read error may be involved. The rearrangement joins TRBV29-1 to TRBJ1-1, with 8 bases lining up with TRBD1. CDR1 is SQVTM and CDR2 is ANQGSEA in the germline V gene. The CDR3 spans 12 residues. The CDR3 coding sequence is TGCAGCGTTGGTGGACAGGGAGTAGGCGCTTGCTTT. Its protein is CSVGGQGVGACF. Supplemented by reference TRBV29-1 and TRBJ1-1, the full variable domain reads SAVISQKPSRDICQRGTSLTIQCQVDSQVTMMFWYRQQPGQSLTLIATANQGSEATYESGFVIDKFPISRPNLTFSTLTVSNMSPEDSSIYLCSVGGQGVGACFGQGTRLTVV.

The chain is built from TRBV29-1 and TRBJ1-3; D ambiguous. The CDR3 is 15 residues long. The germline V gene encodes CDR1 SQVTM and CDR2 ANQGSEA. V was trimmed by 6 bases and J by 0 bases, leaving 15 bases between them. DNA of the CDR3: TGCAGCGTATTTGATCGCGGATCCTCTGGAAACACCATATATTTT. Its translation: CSVFDRGSSGNTIYF.

There are a few counts of this clonotype. The V and J genes are TRBV12-3 or TRBV12-4 and TRBJ1-2; maybe TRBD1 (5 bases). The CDR3 is 14 amino acids. Between the trimmed V and J ends, which lost 2 bases and 5 bases, there was a span of 12 bases. The CDR3 reads CASSLYPEGYGYTF. CDR3 nucleotide sequence: TGTGCCAGCAGTTTATATCCGGAGGGGTATGGCTACACCTTC.

The chain links TRBV12-3 or TRBV12-4 to TRBJ1-6, with TRBD1 as a possible D gene (6 bases). This CDR3 spans 19 amino acids. The V gene lost 6 bases and the J gene lost 0 bases, with 21 bases spanning the gap. CDR3 loop: CASSQDLPGASSYNSPLHF. The CDR3 DNA is TGTGCCAGCAGCCAAGATCTGCCAGGGGCTAGCTCCTATAATTCACCCCTCCACTTT.

There are a few counts of this clonotype. The chain uses TRBV5-8 and TRBJ2-5; tentative D call: TRBD1 (6 bases). The CDR3 has 13 residues. CDR1 is SGHTS, CDR2 YDEGEE, per germline. Trimming cost V 2 bases and J 6 bases, with 11 bases left between them. The CDR3 loop reads CASSFMGHKTQYF. CDR3 coding DNA: TGTGCCAGCAGCTTTATGGGACATAAGACCCAGTACTTC.

J is TRBJ2-5 and V is TRBV25-1; 10 nucleotides align to TRBD2. Trimming cost V 6 bases and J 4 bases; bases outside gene matches: 8. This CDR3 comprises 15 residues. Germline loops: CDR1 MGHDK, CDR2 SYGVNS. CDR3 bases: TGTGCCAGCAGCTTCCGGAGACTAGCGGGAGAGACCCAGTACTTC. Translation: CASSFRRLAGETQYF.

For this clonotype: The CDR3 end shows no conserved phenylalanine or tryptophan, and so a read error is likely. Because the CDR3's place on the DNA is in doubt, the DNA is left out and the CDR3 is given as listed by TCRdb. CDR3 residues: CASSLRRYTEAFL. This chain joins TRBV7-2 and TRBJ1-1. Both ends counted, the CDR3 spans 13 residues. The germline gives CDR1 SGHTA, CDR2 FQGNSA.